The TCR beta chain under discussion was sequenced for a study of T cell responses to AZD1222 COVID-19 vaccine. Study-level findings and limits: The breadth and depth of Spike-specific TCRs increased once two AZD1222 doses had been given. Sampling that yielded the repertoires occurred only after the peak T cell response. Vaccine-associated CD4 TCRs spanned spike, dominant at 160-218 and 743-854. Donors skewed white British and female; clonal diversity was possibly underestimated.

Notes on this clone: Its specificity is unknown.

Germline-derived CDR1 and CDR2 are LGHDT and YNNKEL (reference sequence). Trimming at V came to 3 bases and at J to 18 bases, leaving 5 bases not matched to a gene. This CDR3 contains 11 residues. TCRdb keeps only in-frame clones here, not all; method: immunoSEQ multiplex PCR. Of approximately 120,000 clones detected, about nine tenths appear once; the ten largest clones hold approximately 5%. The TCR sequence derives from an adult in good health. Specimen: peripheral blood, collected on day 0 of AZD1222 vaccination. V usage is TRBV3-1 (or the pseudogene TRBV3-2) and J usage is TRBJ1-6, with TRBD1 identical over 7 bases. CDR3 in amino acids: CASSHEGAHHF. The DNA of the CDR3 is TGTGCCAGCAGCCATGAGGGGGCCCACCACTTT.